These T cell receptor beta chains were read from a single sample in a study of metastatic and nonmetastatic thyroid tumors. MiXCR re-clonotyped the PCR reads for TCRdb. The sample shows some 6,800 clones, 2.5% to 3.5% of them seen only once. The sequenced material came from tumor tissue. The receptors derive from a female donor with papillary thyroid cancer or a benign thyroid nodule (not recorded which). Some clones in this sample may be carry-over from other donors' samples. The CDR3 runs from the conserved cysteine through the conserved F or W. Each record gives: V gene, J gene, D gene, clone size, CDR3 DNA, CDR3 protein. The D gene is left open where the match is weak. The size of a clone is reported for some rows only, either as once, few or many, or as a class for expanded clones.

TRBV12-1,TRBJ1-1,-,many,TGTGCCAGCAGCTTTGGGGGGGTTACGAACACTGAAGCTTTCTTT,CASSFGGVTNTEAFF
TRBV19,TRBJ2-3,-,few,TGTGCCAGTAGTATTATGGCGAGACGCGCAGATACACAGTATTTT,CASSIMARRADTQYF
TRBV24-1,TRBJ2-3,-,medium-sized,TGTGCCACCAGTGATACCCCAGATACTAAATCAGATACGCAGTATTTT,CATSDTPDTKSDTQYF
TRBV7-9,TRBJ2-5,-,many,TGTGCCAGCAGCTGGGGGGACAGACAAGAGACCCAGTACTTC,CASSWGDRQETQYF
TRBV4-2,TRBJ2-3,TRBD1,many,TGTGCCAGCAGCCAAGTTGCCCCCGGGACAGGGGTTTCCGATACGCAGTATTTT,CASSQVAPGTGVSDTQYF
TRBV30,TRBJ1-4,-,many,TGTGCCTGGAGTCCCCGGCGAGGGGCTGGGGGTAATGAAAAACTGTTTTTT,CAWSPRRGAGGNEKLFF
TRBV3-1,TRBJ2-3,-,many,TGTGCCAGCAGCCAAGTTTACAACGCAGATACGCAGTATTTT,CASSQVYNADTQYF
TRBV5-4,TRBJ1-2,TRBD1,many,TGTGCCAGCAGACCCGGGACAGGGAACTATGGCTACACCTTC,CASRPGTGNYGYTF
TRBV12-3/TRBV12-4,TRBJ2-3,-,many,TGTGCTAACTCGGTGGGGGGCTTGACAGATACGCAGTATTTT,CANSVGGLTDTQYF
TRBV7-7,TRBJ2-3,TRBD2,many,TGTGCTAGCAGCCCCAGCGGGAGCCTCGCAGATACGCAGTATTTT,CASSPSGSLADTQYF
TRBV24-1,TRBJ1-2,-,medium-sized,TGTGCCACCAGTGACCTTACGGACAGTGGCTACACCTTC,CATSDLTDSGYTF
TRBV19,TRBJ1-2,TRBD1,medium-sized,TGTGCCAGTAGTACTTGGACAGGGGGCAGGGGCTACACCTTC,CASSTWTGGRGYTF
TRBV20-1,TRBJ2-7,TRBD1,many,TGCAGTGCCCCCTTTCAGGGGGAATCCTACGAGCAGTACTTC,CSAPFQGESYEQYF
TRBV20-1,TRBJ1-4,-,medium-sized,TGCAGTGCTAGAGAGGGGGCCTCGAGGGTTGAAAAACTGTTTTTT,CSAREGASRVEKLFF
TRBV10-2,TRBJ1-2,-,medium-sized,TGCGCCAGCAGTCAACCGGGACTGTACTATGGCTACACCTTC,CASSQPGLYYGYTF
TRBV5-1,TRBJ2-1,TRBD2,medium-sized,TGCGCCAGCAGCTTAGCGGGAGAAACCTACAATGAGCAGTTCTTC,CASSLAGETYNEQFF
TRBV29-1,TRBJ1-2,-,many,TGCAGCGCTCTAAGCAGGACATCAGATGGCTACACCTTC,CSALSRTSDGYTF
TRBV6-1,TRBJ1-2,TRBD1,medium-sized,TGTGCCAGTGGACAGGGATCTAACTATGGCTACACCTTC,CASGQGSNYGYTF
TRBV9,TRBJ1-2,-,many,TGTGCCAGCAGCCAGAACGGGCACTATGGCTACACCTTC,CASSQNGHYGYTF
TRBV28,TRBJ1-1,-,medium-sized,TGTGCCAGCAGTTCTCTCGACACTGAAGCTTTCTTT,CASSSLDTEAFF
TRBV20-1,TRBJ2-1,-,medium-sized,TGCAGTGCCGCGGGCCCGGGCCAGAAGCGGCATGAGCAGTTCTTC,CSAAGPGQKRHEQFF
TRBV24-1,TRBJ1-1,-,medium-sized,TGTGCCACCTCACCGCGGTTGGGAGACACTGAAGCTTTCTTT,CATSPRLGDTEAFF
TRBV7-2,TRBJ2-1,-,many,TGTGCCAGCAGCTTAGAGCTAAGTCCAAACGAGCAGTTCTTC,CASSLELSPNEQFF
TRBV12-3/TRBV12-4,TRBJ1-5,TRBD1,medium-sized,TGTGCCAGCAGGAGGGGACAGGGGGATTTTCAACCCCAGCATTTT,CASRRGQGDFQPQHF
TRBV12-5,TRBJ2-5,-,-,TGTGCTAGTGGTCAGGAAGCCCAAGAGACCCAGTACTTC,CASGQEAQETQYF
TRBV6-1,TRBJ2-2,-,medium-sized,TGTGCCAGCAGTAAACTAGGCAACACCGGGGAGCTGTTTTTT,CASSKLGNTGELFF
TRBV10-3,TRBJ2-5,-,medium-sized,TGTGCCATCAGTGACTTGGGAGAGGAGACCCAGTACTTC,CAISDLGEETQYF
TRBV6-5,TRBJ1-2,-,medium-sized,TGTGCCAGCAGTTACTTTGACAACCGTGGCTACACCTTC,CASSYFDNRGYTF
TRBV4-1,TRBJ2-7,-,medium-sized,TGCGCCAGCAGCCAAGGCCCAGGGGCCGAGCAGTACTTC,CASSQGPGAEQYF
TRBV6-1,TRBJ2-7,-,medium-sized,TGTGCCAGCAGAATGACGGTTGTATACGAGCAGTACTTC,CASRMTVVYEQYF
TRBV10-3,TRBJ1-1,-,medium-sized,TGTGCCATCAGTGATGGAAACGGAGGAGCTTTCTTT,CAISDGNGGAFF
TRBV19,TRBJ1-1,-,large,TGTGCCAGTAGTACACCCGGGTGGACTGAAGCTTTCTTT,CASSTPGWTEAFF
TRBV6-5,TRBJ2-3,TRBD2,medium-sized,TGTGCCAGCAGTTACCGTACCGGGGTAGCGGGAGAAGCAGATACGCAGTATTTT,CASSYRTGVAGEADTQYF
TRBV20-1,TRBJ1-6,TRBD1,medium-sized,TGCAGTGTGGGACAGGCAAATTCACCCCTCCACTTT,CSVGQANSPLHF
TRBV12-3/TRBV12-4,TRBJ1-4,-,medium-sized,TGTGCCAGCAGAGGGGACCCCGAAGACGAAAAACTGTTTTTT,CASRGDPEDEKLFF
TRBV9,TRBJ1-1,-,many,TGTGCCAGCAGCGTCAGGGTAGACGGCACTGAAGCTTTCTTT,CASSVRVDGTEAFF
TRBV12-3/TRBV12-4,TRBJ2-1,TRBD2,medium-sized,TGTGCCAGCAGTTTTGGTAGCGGGGTCTACAATGAGCAGTTCTTC,CASSFGSGVYNEQFF
TRBV13,TRBJ2-7,TRBD1,medium-sized,TGTGCCAGCAGCTTAAGGGGACAGACCGACCCCTACGAGCAGTACTTC,CASSLRGQTDPYEQYF
TRBV3-1,TRBJ2-7,-,medium-sized,TGTGCCAGCAGCCGAGCTGGCTACGAGCAGTACTTC,CASSRAGYEQYF
TRBV9,TRBJ2-7,-,many,TGTGCCAGCAGCGTAGATGGCAGCTCCTACGAGCAGTACTTC,CASSVDGSSYEQYF
TRBV6-1,TRBJ2-1,TRBD1,many,TGTGCCAGCAGTGAAGGTGGGACAGCTTTAAATGAGCAGTTCTTC,CASSEGGTALNEQFF
TRBV24-1,TRBJ2-3,-,many,TGTGCCACCAGTGAAAAGGCGCTATCCCTAGATACGCAGTATTTT,CATSEKALSLDTQYF
TRBV5-4,TRBJ2-7,-,many,TGTGCCAGCAGCTTGGATAGGCCCTACGAGCAGTACTTC,CASSLDRPYEQYF
TRBV5-5,TRBJ2-4,TRBD1,many,TGTGCCAGCAGCATCGGGACAGGGGGGACCAAAAACATTCAGTACTTC,CASSIGTGGTKNIQYF
TRBV19,TRBJ2-6,-,-,TGTGCCAGTAGTGGGGCTACGACCACTGGGGCCAACGTCCTGACTTTC,CASSGATTTGANVLTF
TRBV7-9,TRBJ1-1,TRBD1,many,TGTGCCAGCAGTGGTGGACAGGGGGCGATCCGGGACACTGAAGCTTTCTTT,CASSGGQGAIRDTEAFF
TRBV12-3/TRBV12-4,TRBJ1-4,TRBD1,medium-sized,TGTGCCAGCAGTTTGACTCTGACAGGGGAGGAAAAACTGTTTTTT,CASSLTLTGEEKLFF
TRBV6-5,TRBJ1-5,-,medium-sized,TGTGCCAGCAGTTACGGCGGGGAAAATCAGCCCCAGCATTTT,CASSYGGENQPQHF
TRBV19,TRBJ2-6,-,many,TGTGCCAGTAGTCCTTCGGTACGAGTCTCTGGGGCCAACGTCCTGACTTTC,CASSPSVRVSGANVLTF
TRBV11-2,TRBJ1-1,-,many,TGTGCCAGCAGCTTAGGGGGTTGGAACACTGAAGCTTTCTTT,CASSLGGWNTEAFF